These 9 T cell receptor beta chains originate from one sample sequenced in a study of shared clonotypes between healthy human individuals. The assay was immunoSEQ multiplex PCR, and TCRdb's table has in-frame clones only and misses some. The sample records about 1 million clones, about 75% being singletons. The specimen was memory CD4+ T cells sorted from blood. The subset is: CD45RA-negative fraction. Receptor source: a man aged 18 to 29 in good health.

The chain recombines TRBV7-2 with TRBJ2-5; D is ambiguous. The CDR3 extends over 14 amino acids. Germline CDR1 reads SGHTA; CDR2 reads FQGNSA. Deletions cut 5 bases from V and 2 bases from J, with 12 bases between. The CDR3 protein is CASSIRRDQETQYF. The CDR3 DNA sequence: TGTGCCAGCAGCATTCGAAGGGATCAAGAGACCCAGTACTTC.

The V and J genes are TRBV29-1 and TRBJ2-1; D ambiguous. Germline V gene data show CDR1 as SQVTM and CDR2 as ANQGSEA. Trimming pared 0 bases from V and 3 bases from J, leaving 9 bases between. The CDR3 loop spans 14 amino acids. The CDR3 protein is CSVEDGLGYNEQFF. The CDR3 bases are TGCAGCGTTGAAGACGGGCTAGGCTACAATGAGCAGTTCTTC.

This clone has more than one count but fewer than ten. Distinct nucleotide sequences in the sample also encode this CDR3. V gene TRBV12-5 combines with J gene TRBJ2-2; D is undetermined. The CDR3 runs to 13 residues. V was pared by 2 bases and J by 0 bases, with 1 base between. Germline V gene lookup returns CDR1 LGHNT and CDR2 FRNRAP. This CDR3 reads CASGLSNTGELFF. DNA for the CDR3: TGTGCTAGTGGTTTGTCGAACACCGGGGAGCTGTTTTTT.

The chain combines TRBV9 with TRBJ2-1; D is uncertain. V lost 4 bases and J lost 1, with 12 bases in between. CDR3 length: 15 residues. Germline V gives CDR1 SGDLS, CDR2 YYNGEE. CDR3 amino acids: CASSRIVGSYNEQFF. The CDR3 nucleotides read TGTGCCAGCAGCCGTATAGTGGGTTCCTACAATGAGCAGTTCTTC.

V usage is TRBV10-3 and J usage is TRBJ2-1, with 9 bases identical to TRBD2. CDR1 is ENHRY, CDR2 SYGVKD, per germline. The CDR3 extends over 15 amino acids. The V segment lost 5 bases and the J segment 7 bases; nucleotides outside the gene matches: 9. CDR3 in amino acids: CAISTKAGGGNEQFF. DNA of the CDR3: TGTGCCATCAGTACTAAAGCGGGGGGCGGTAATGAGCAGTTCTTC.

The CDR3 DNA sequence: TGTGCCTGCACAGGGGCTAACTATGGCTACACCTTC. It translates to CACTGANYGYTF. The chain links TRBV7-2 to TRBJ1-2, with 7 bases identical to TRBD1. CDR1 and CDR2 (germline): SGHTA, FQGNSA. After removal of 11 bases from V and 0 bases from J, the junction contained 3 bases not matched to a gene. This CDR3 spans 12 amino acids.

CDR3 protein: CASSPERGRVGSNYGYTF. DNA for the CDR3: TGTGCCAGCTCACCAGAGAGAGGCAGGGTGGGCTCTAACTATGGCTACACCTTC. The genes are TRBV18 and TRBJ1-2; tentatively, D is TRBD1 (5 bases). Trimming shortened V by 2 bases and J by 0 bases, and 19 bases separated the two germline ends. The CDR3 runs to 18 residues. Per the germline V gene, CDR1 is KGHSH and CDR2 is LQKENI.

The chain uses TRBV19 and TRBJ1-3, with 7 bases fitting TRBD1. CDR3 size: 13 residues. The junction had 2 bases not matched to a gene; V was cut back by 6 bases and J by 3 bases. CDR1 is LNHDA and CDR2 is SQIVND in the germline V gene (reference sequence). The CDR3 region is CASRQGSGNTIYF. CDR3 coding DNA: TGTGCCAGTAGACAGGGGAGTGGAAACACCATATATTTT.

The chain combines TRBV18 with TRBJ1-2; D unclear. Germline V gene data show CDR1 as KGHSH and CDR2 as LQKENI. The CDR3 has 12 residues. V lost 3 bases, J lost 8 bases, and 10 bases lay in between. This chain's CDR3 is CASSPGNPGYTF. DNA for the CDR3: TGTGCCAGCTCACCCGGGAATCCCGGCTACACCTTC. Complete variable domain (other parts from reference TRBV18 and TRBJ1-2): NAGVMQNPRHLVRRRGQEARLRCSPMKGHSHVYWYRQLPEEGLKFMVYLQKENIIDESGMPKERFSAEFPKEGPSILRIQQVVRGDSAAYFCASSPGNPGYTFGSGTRLTVV.